What follows are 20 T cell receptor beta chains derived from one specimen sequenced in a study of beta chain features in type 1 diabetes. All of the isolated RNA was reverse transcribed, so expressed TCRB transcripts were sequenced. Sequenced by immunoSEQ multiplex PCR; TCRdb stores in-frame clones only, minus some. The sample includes about 930,000 clones, under 20% of them seen just once. The source material was naive CD4+ T cells from blood. Every receptor here comes from a woman aged 18-29 years in good health.

This clone was seen only a few times. The chain carries TRBV4-2 and TRBJ2-1; TRBD2 agrees at 10 bases. CDR1 is LGHNA and CDR2 is YNFKEQ in the germline V gene. The CDR3 runs to 17 residues. Trimming removed 2 bases from V and 8 bases from J; junction bases left unmatched: 12. The CDR3 reads CASSQRLAGVGRDEQFF. CDR3 coding DNA: TGTGCCAGCAGCCAAAGGCTAGCGGGAGTAGGTCGGGATGAGCAGTTCTTC.

As regards this clone: Other DNA sequences from this sample encode an identical CDR3 as well. The V gene is TRBV18, the J gene TRBJ1-5; weak D call: TRBD1 (5 bases). The CDR3 runs to 13 residues. Germline CDR1 KGHSH, CDR2 LQKENI. Trimming removed 3 bases from V and 2 bases from J, with 5 bases in between. CDR3 DNA: TGTGCCAGCTCACCCAGGGGCAATCAGCCCCAGCATTTT. It translates to CASSPRGNQPQHF. The whole variable domain, filled in from reference TRBV18 and TRBJ1-5, reads NAGVMQNPRHLVRRRGQEARLRCSPMKGHSHVYWYRQLPEEGLKFMVYLQKENIIDESGMPKERFSAEFPKEGPSILRIQQVVRGDSAAYFCASSPRGNQPQHFGDGTRLSIL.

This clone turned up a few times. The DNA for the CDR3 is TGTGCCAGCAGCTTAGAGGGACCTCGCGGGACCCAGTACTTC. Amino acids: CASSLEGPRGTQYF. The genes are TRBV7-2 and TRBJ2-5; D is tentatively TRBD1 or TRBD2 (5 bases each). V was pared by 1 base and J by 7 bases, with 13 bases between. The CDR3 loop spans 14 amino acids. Germline values: CDR1 SGHTA, CDR2 FQGNSA.

The chain links TRBV19 to TRBJ2-7, with D possibly matching TRBD1 (7 bases). CDR3 length: 15 amino acids. In germline, CDR1 is LNHDA, CDR2 SQIVND (reference sequence). With 2 bases removed from V and 0 bases from J, the gap between germline ends came to 11 bases. CDR3 amino acids: CASSILRDSSYEQYF. DNA of the CDR3: TGTGCCAGTAGTATATTGCGGGACAGCTCCTACGAGCAGTACTTC.

The sample holds a few counts of this clone. The chain combines TRBV19 with TRBJ2-7; 7 bases are a match to TRBD1. V trimming: 5 bases; J trimming: 5 bases; junction bases outside the gene matches: 6. Germline V CDR1 and CDR2: LNHDA, SQIVND (reference sequence). The CDR3 covers 13 residues. The CDR3 nucleotides read TGTGCCAGTAGTGTGGGACAGATCGACGAGCAGTACTTC. Protein product: CASSVGQIDEQYF.

In nucleotides, the CDR3 is TGTGCCAGCAGTGTTACCGGGAAATATGGCTACACCTTC. Protein: CASSVTGKYGYTF. This chain links TRBV6-5 with TRBJ1-2, with no clear D. Germline V gene sequence: CDR1 MNHEY, CDR2 SVGAGI. The V gene lost 5 bases and the J gene lost 5 bases, with 12 bases spanning the gap. The CDR3 totals 13 residues.

There are a few counts of this clone. CDR3: CASSEANRGNQPQHF. The CDR3 DNA follows: TGTGCCAGCAGTGAAGCGAACAGGGGCAATCAGCCCCAGCATTTT. The chain is built from TRBV2 and TRBJ1-5; a possible D gene is TRBD1 (6 bases). The CDR3 is made up of 15 amino acids. Trimming took 0 bases from V and 2 from J, leaving 8 bases between them. Germline CDR1 is SNHLY and CDR2 is FYNNEI.

The J gene is TRBJ2-3, the V gene TRBV19, with D possibly being TRBD2 (5 bases). With 1 base removed from V and 7 bases from J, the gap between germline ends came to 12 bases. In germline, CDR1 is LNHDA, CDR2 SQIVND (reference sequence). CDR3 length: 14 amino acids. The CDR3 DNA reads as TGTGCCAGTAGTATAGCGGGGATCAGAAATACGCAGTATTTT. It yields the protein CASSIAGIRNTQYF.

V usage is TRBV7-8 and J usage is TRBJ1-2; 8 bases fit TRBD1. CDR1 and CDR2 from the germline V gene are SGHVS and FQNEAQ. V lost 1 base, J lost 7 bases, and 17 bases stayed unmatched. The length of the CDR3 is 18 residues. CDR3 sequence reads: CASSLVYWDRSRRGGYTF. The CDR3 region has the DNA TGTGCCAGCAGCTTAGTTTATTGGGACAGGTCCCGAAGGGGTGGCTACACCTTC.

This clone occurred a few times. The same CDR3 arises from other DNA sequences in this sample as well. The V call is TRBV10-3, the J call TRBJ1-5; 8 bases match TRBD1. V shed 4 bases, J shed 4 bases, and the junction held 0 bases outside the gene matches. The CDR3 is 13 amino acids. Germline values: CDR1 ENHRY, CDR2 SYGVKD. CDR3 nucleotides: TGTGCCATCAGTGGACAGGGGAATCAGCCCCAGCATTTT. Translated, it gives CAISGQGNQPQHF.

V is TRBV6-5 and J is TRBJ2-7, with D possibly matching TRBD2 (6 bases). The CDR3 runs to 15 residues. CDR1 is MNHEY, CDR2 SVGAGI, per germline. Trimming took 5 bases from V and 4 from J, leaving 18 bases between them. The CDR3 is CASSRRFDGGYEQYF. For the CDR3, the DNA is TGTGCCAGCAGTCGTCGGTTTGACGGGGGTTACGAGCAGTACTTC.

This clone was seen a handful of times. The sample carries other DNA sequences with the same CDR3. The V and J genes are TRBV5-1 and TRBJ2-5; maybe TRBD2 (6 bases). Germline CDR1 and CDR2: SGHRS and YFSETQ. The ends were cut back, 4 bases at V and 2 bases at J, with 9 bases in the middle. This CDR3 has 13 amino acids. CDR3: CASSPRGQETQYF. The CDR3 DNA sequence: TGCGCCAGCAGCCCGCGGGGACAAGAGACCCAGTACTTC.

V is TRBV25-1 and J is TRBJ2-1; D is unresolved. The CDR3 is 14 residues long. The germline gives CDR1 MGHDK, CDR2 SYGVNS. Trimming removed 5 bases from V and 2 bases from J, with 10 bases in between. CDR3 bases: TGTGCCAGCAGTACAGTCGCCGCCTACAATGAGCAGTTCTTC. Translating it yields CASSTVAAYNEQFF.

This clone was observed a handful of times. The chain employs TRBV6-6 and TRBJ2-5, with 8 bases matching TRBD2. This CDR3 region has 14 residues. Looked up from germline, CDR1 is MNHNY and CDR2 is SVGAGI (reference sequence). V gave up 5 bases and J gave up 2 bases; unmatched junction bases: 4. The CDR3 region has the DNA TGTGCCAGCAGTCCTAGCGGGCCACAAGAGACCCAGTACTTC. As protein: CASSPSGPQETQYF.

This chain joins TRBV6-5 and TRBJ1-4, with a weak D call TRBD1 (5 bases). Trimming shortened V by 6 bases and J by 7 bases, and 15 bases separated the two germline ends. The CDR3 has 14 residues. Germline V gene data show CDR1 as MNHEY and CDR2 as SVGAGI. The CDR3 loop reads CASRPTVRGEKLFF. The CDR3 coding sequence is TGTGCCAGCAGACCGACAGTCCGGGGTGAAAAACTGTTTTTT.

This clone was counted only a few times. This sequence joins TRBV15 and TRBJ2-3; the D is unclear. Germline V lookup: CDR1 LNHNV, CDR2 YYDKDF (reference sequence). V lost 0 bases and J 5 bases, leaving 6 bases between the germline ends. The CDR3 is 13 amino acids. The CDR3 sequence: CATSREARDTQYF. For the CDR3, the DNA is TGTGCCACCAGCAGAGAGGCCCGAGATACGCAGTATTTT. Full variable domain (remainder filled in from reference TRBV15 and TRBJ2-3): DAMVIQNPRYQVTQFGKPVTLSCSQTLNHNVMYWYQQKSSQAPKLLFHYYDKDFNNEADTPDNFQSRRPNTSFCFLDIRSPGLGDTAMYLCATSREARDTQYFGPGTRLTVL.

In this sample, this clone turned up many times. The V gene is TRBV10-3, the J gene TRBJ2-2; TRBD2 matches at 7 bases. Germline CDR1 ENHRY, CDR2 SYGVKD. The CDR3 runs 14 residues. V lost 6 bases and J lost 4; bases outside the gene matches: 5. This CDR3 reads CAIRAGSTTGELFF. The CDR3 DNA is TGTGCCATCAGAGCGGGGTCGACCACCGGGGAGCTGTTTTTT.

This clone appeared a few times. The chain has TRBV6-5 and TRBJ1-3; no clear D gene. With 7 bases removed from V and 0 bases from J, the gap between germline ends came to 10 bases. The CDR3 extends over 14 amino acids. The germline CDR1 and CDR2 sequences are MNHEY and SVGAGI. The CDR3 protein is CASKYSVSGNTIYF. Here the CDR3 DNA reads TGTGCCAGCAAGTACAGCGTCTCTGGAAACACCATATATTTT.

This clone has a handful of counts. This chain uses TRBV15 with TRBJ2-7; a possible D gene is TRBD1 (7 bases). Trimming pared 3 bases from V and 7 bases from J, leaving 25 bases between. Per germline, CDR1 LNHNV and CDR2 YYDKDF (reference sequence). The CDR3 loop spans 17 amino acids. The CDR3: CATSSDRERTRSGEQYF. DNA for the CDR3: TGTGCCACCAGCAGTGACAGGGAACGGACGAGGAGCGGGGAGCAGTACTTC.

The chain links TRBV15 to TRBJ1-2; D may be TRBD1 (6 bases). V was cut by 1 base and J by 3 bases, with 12 bases left in between. CDR3 length: 15 residues. In germline, CDR1 is LNHNV, CDR2 YYDKDF (reference sequence). The chain's CDR3 is CATSRVRGLDYGYTF. CDR3 nucleotides: TGTGCCACCAGCAGAGTTCGGGGGCTTGACTATGGCTACACCTTC.